Listed below are T cell receptor beta chains from one sample, sequenced in a study of control samples from healthy donors and cancer patients. The protocol was immunoSEQ multiplex PCR, while the TCRdb copy is restricted to in-frame clones and leaves out a portion. The repertoire includes under 80,000 clones, approximately 84% of them detected once, and under 30% sits in the top ten. Input material: blood. These receptors were collected from a man between 45 and 60 years old in good health. The CDR3 runs from the conserved cysteine through the conserved F or W. Each record gives: CDR3 DNA, CDR3 protein, V gene, J gene, D gene. A D gene is named only where the DNA matches it firmly.

DNA: TGCGCCAGCAGCTTAACAGCGGCACTCAACACCGGGGAGCTGTTTTTT; CDR3: CASSLTAALNTGELFF; V: TRBV5-1; J: TRBJ2-2; D: .
DNA: TGCGCCAGCAGCTTAGACGGTCGATCTAATGAAAAACTGTTTTTT; CDR3: CASSLDGRSNEKLFF; V: TRBV5-1; J: TRBJ1-4; D: .
DNA: TGTGCCAGCTCCTTCTCCTACGAGCAGTACTTC; CDR3: CASSFSYEQYF; V: TRBV18; J: TRBJ2-7; D: .
DNA: TGCGCCAGCAGCTTCGAACAACAAGAGACCCAGTACTTC; CDR3: CASSFEQQETQYF; V: TRBV5-1; J: TRBJ2-5; D: .
DNA: TGTGCCAGCAGCTTACCAGGAAATTATCAGCCCCAGCATTTT; CDR3: CASSLPGNYQPQHF; V: TRBV7-9; J: TRBJ1-5; D: .
DNA: TGTGCCAGCAGCCCGGGACGCCCGTACGAGCAGTACTTC; CDR3: CASSPGRPYEQYF; V: TRBV12-3/TRBV12-4; J: TRBJ2-7; D: .
DNA: TGTGCCAGCAGCCTCCCCTCGCAGGCTGGGTATGGCTACACCTTC; CDR3: CASSLPSQAGYGYTF; V: TRBV5-4; J: TRBJ1-2; D: .
DNA: TGTGCCAGCAGTTTAGGGGGGGGTTCTCAGCCCCAGCATTTT; CDR3: CASSLGGGSQPQHF; V: TRBV27; J: TRBJ1-5; D: .
DNA: TGTGCCAGCAGTTACCTACATGGGGGAGCGAACACCGGGGAGCTGTTTTTT; CDR3: CASSYLHGGANTGELFF; V: TRBV6-2/TRBV6-3; J: TRBJ2-2; D: .
DNA: TGTGCCAGCAGCTCTTGGACAGGATTTTCGGGGGAGCAGTACTTC; CDR3: CASSSWTGFSGEQYF; V: TRBV7-8; J: TRBJ2-7; D: TRBD1
DNA: TGCGCCAGCGGGACACTTTGCTCTGGAAACACCATATATTTT; CDR3: CASGTLCSGNTIYF; V: TRBV10-1; J: TRBJ1-3; D: .
DNA: TGTGCCAGCAGTTACTCGGCCCCTGGGAGGGACGGCTACACCTTC; CDR3: CASSYSAPGRDGYTF; V: TRBV6-6; J: TRBJ1-2; D: .
DNA: TGTGCCAGCAGCGGGGACAGCTTTGAAAAACTGTTTTTT; CDR3: CASSGDSFEKLFF; V: TRBV9; J: TRBJ1-4; D: TRBD1
DNA: TGTGCCAGCAGCTTAGACAGCTATGGCTACACCTTC; CDR3: CASSLDSYGYTF; V: TRBV11-2; J: TRBJ1-2; D: .
DNA: TGCAGCGTACGACAGGGCGATTTCAATGAGCAGTTCTTC; CDR3: CSVRQGDFNEQFF; V: TRBV29-1; J: TRBJ2-1; D: TRBD1